This T cell receptor beta chain was sequenced in a study of preoperative IRX-2 immunotherapy in early breast cancer. Repertoires were generated with immunoSEQ multiplex PCR, while TCRdb's copy carries only in-frame clones and drops some. There are fewer than 70,000 clones in the sample; approximately 94% occur only once, and around 1.7% lies in the top ten. Trimming cost V 4 bases and J 0 bases; bases outside gene matches: 5. The CDR3 loop spans 15 amino acids. Germline CDR1 and CDR2: LGHNA and YNFKEQ. As to treatment: preoperative locoregional IRX-2 cytokine immunotherapy. Preoperative locoregional IRX-2 cytokine immunotherapy was tested in the phase Ib source study.

The receptor comes from a human donor with breast cancer. The sample was acquired from a patient treated with IRX-2 immunotherapy. This chain uses TRBV4-2 with TRBJ1-1; 7 bases map to TRBD1. The CDR3 loop reads CASSPPGQLNTEAFF. Here the CDR3 DNA reads TGTGCCAGCAGCCCCCCGGGACAGTTGAACACTGAAGCTTTCTTT.